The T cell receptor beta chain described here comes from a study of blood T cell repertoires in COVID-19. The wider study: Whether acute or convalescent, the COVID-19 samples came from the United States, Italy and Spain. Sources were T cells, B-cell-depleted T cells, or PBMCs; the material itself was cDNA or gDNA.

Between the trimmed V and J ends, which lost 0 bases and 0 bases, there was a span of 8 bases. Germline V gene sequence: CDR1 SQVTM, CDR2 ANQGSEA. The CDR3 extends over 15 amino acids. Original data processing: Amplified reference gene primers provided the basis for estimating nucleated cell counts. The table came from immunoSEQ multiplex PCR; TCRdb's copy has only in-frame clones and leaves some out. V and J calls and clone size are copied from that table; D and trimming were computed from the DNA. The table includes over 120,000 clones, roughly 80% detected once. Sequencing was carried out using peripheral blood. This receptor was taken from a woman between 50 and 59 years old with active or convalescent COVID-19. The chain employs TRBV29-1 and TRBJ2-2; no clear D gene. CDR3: CSVEDGNSNTGELFF. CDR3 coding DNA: TGCAGCGTTGAAGATGGCAATTCGAACACCGGGGAGCTGTTTTTT.